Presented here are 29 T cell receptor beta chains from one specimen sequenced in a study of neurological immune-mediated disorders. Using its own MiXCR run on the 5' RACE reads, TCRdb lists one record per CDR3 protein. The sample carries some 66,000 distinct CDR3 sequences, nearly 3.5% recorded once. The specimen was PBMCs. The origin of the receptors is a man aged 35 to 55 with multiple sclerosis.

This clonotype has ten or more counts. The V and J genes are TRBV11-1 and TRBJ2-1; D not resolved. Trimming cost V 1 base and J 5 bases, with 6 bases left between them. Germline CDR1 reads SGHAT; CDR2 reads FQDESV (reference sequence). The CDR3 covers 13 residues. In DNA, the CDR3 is TGTGCCAGCAGCTTAGACCTACACAATGAGCAGTTCTTC. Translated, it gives CASSLDLHNEQFF.

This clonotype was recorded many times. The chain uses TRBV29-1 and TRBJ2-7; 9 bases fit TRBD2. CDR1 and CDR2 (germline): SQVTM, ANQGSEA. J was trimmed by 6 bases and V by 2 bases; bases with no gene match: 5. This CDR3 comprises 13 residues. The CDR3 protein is CSVEKGLATEQYF. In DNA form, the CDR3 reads TGCAGCGTTGAAAAGGGACTAGCAACCGAGCAGTACTTC.

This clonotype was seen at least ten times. The CDR3 DNA follows: TGTGCCAGCACCCTGGGGGTCTCCTACAATGAGCAGTTCTTC. Amino acids: CASTLGVSYNEQFF. The rearrangement links TRBV5-6 to TRBJ2-1; D assignment may be TRBD1 or TRBD2 (5 bases each). Germline V CDR1 and CDR2: SGHDT, YYEEEE. CDR3 length: 14 residues. The V end was cut by 6 bases, the J end by 0 bases, with 10 bases between.

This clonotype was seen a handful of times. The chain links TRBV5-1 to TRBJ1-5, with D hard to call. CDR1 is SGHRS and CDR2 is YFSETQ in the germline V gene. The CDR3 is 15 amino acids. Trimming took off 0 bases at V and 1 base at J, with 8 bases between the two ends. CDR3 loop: CASSLEGQSNQPQHF. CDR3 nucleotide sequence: TGCGCCAGCAGCTTGGAGGGCCAGAGCAATCAGCCCCAGCATTTT.

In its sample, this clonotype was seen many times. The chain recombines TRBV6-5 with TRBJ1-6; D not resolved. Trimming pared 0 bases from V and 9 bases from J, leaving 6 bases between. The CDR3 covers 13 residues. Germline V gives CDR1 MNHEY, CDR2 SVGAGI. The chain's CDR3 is CASSYSRGSPLHF. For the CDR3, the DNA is TGTGCCAGCAGTTACTCCCGGGGTTCACCCCTCCACTTT.

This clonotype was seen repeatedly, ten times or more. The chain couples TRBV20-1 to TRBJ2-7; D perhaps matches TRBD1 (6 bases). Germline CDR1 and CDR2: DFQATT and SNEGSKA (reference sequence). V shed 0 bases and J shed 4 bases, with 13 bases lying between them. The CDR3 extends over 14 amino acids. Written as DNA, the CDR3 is TGCAGTGCTAGAGATGTGGGGGCAGCGTACGAGCAGTACTTC. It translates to CSARDVGAAYEQYF.

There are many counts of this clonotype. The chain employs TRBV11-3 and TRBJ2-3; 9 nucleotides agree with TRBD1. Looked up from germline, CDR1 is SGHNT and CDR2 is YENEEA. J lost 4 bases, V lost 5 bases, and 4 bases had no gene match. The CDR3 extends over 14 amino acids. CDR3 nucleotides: TGTGCCAGCAGCCCGGGACAGGGTGCAGATACGCAGTATTTT. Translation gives CASSPGQGADTQYF. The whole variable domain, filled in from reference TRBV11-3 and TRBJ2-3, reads EAGVVQSPRYKIIEKKQPVAFWCNPISGHNTLYWYLQNLGQGPELLIRYENEEAVDDSQLPKDRFSAERLKGVDSTLKIQPAELGDSAVYLCASSPGQGADTQYFGPGTRLTVL.

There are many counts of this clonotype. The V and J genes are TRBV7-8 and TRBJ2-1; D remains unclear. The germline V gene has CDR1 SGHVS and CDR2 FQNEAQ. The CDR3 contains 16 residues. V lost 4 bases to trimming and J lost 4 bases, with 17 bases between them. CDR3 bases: TGTGCCAGCAGCTCTCCCCCTCCTTCTCTTTACAATGAGCAGTTCTTC. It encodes CASSSPPPSLYNEQFF.

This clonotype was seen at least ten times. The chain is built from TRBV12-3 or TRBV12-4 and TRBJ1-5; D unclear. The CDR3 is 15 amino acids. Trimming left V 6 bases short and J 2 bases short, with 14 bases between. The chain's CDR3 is CASSQRGFGNQPQHF. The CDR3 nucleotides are TGTGCCAGCAGCCAAAGAGGGTTTGGCAATCAGCCCCAGCATTTT.

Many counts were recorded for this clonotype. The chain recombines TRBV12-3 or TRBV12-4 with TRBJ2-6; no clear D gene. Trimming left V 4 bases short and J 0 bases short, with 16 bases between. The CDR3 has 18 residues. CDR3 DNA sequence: TGTGCCAGCAGTTACCTCCGGGTCTCAGGCTCTGGGGCCAACGTCCTGACTTTC. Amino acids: CASSYLRVSGSGANVLTF.

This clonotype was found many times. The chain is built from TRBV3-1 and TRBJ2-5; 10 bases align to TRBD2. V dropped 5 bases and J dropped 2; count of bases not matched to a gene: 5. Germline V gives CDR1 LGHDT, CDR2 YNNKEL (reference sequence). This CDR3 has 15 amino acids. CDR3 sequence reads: CASSFSGGLQETQYF. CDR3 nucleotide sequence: TGTGCCAGCAGCTTTAGCGGGGGGTTACAAGAGACCCAGTACTTC.

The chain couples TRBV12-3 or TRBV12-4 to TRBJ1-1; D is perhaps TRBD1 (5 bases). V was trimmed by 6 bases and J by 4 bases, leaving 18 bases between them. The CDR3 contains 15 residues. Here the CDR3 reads CASSPTVQGVTEAFF. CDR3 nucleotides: TGTGCCAGCAGCCCTACGGTGCAGGGTGTCACTGAAGCTTTCTTT.

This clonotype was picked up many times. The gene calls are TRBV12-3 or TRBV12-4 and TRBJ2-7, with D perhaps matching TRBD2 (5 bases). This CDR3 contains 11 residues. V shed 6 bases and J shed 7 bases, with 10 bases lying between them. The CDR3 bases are TGTGCCAGCAGCAAAACGGGGGAGCAGTACTTC. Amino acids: CASSKTGEQYF.

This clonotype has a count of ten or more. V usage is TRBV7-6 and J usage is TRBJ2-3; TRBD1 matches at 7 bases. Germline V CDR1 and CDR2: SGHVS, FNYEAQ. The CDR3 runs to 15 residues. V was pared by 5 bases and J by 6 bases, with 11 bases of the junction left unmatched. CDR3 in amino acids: CASSPLYRGADTQYF. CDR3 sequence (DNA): TGTGCCAGCAGCCCCCTTTACAGGGGCGCGGATACGCAGTATTTT.

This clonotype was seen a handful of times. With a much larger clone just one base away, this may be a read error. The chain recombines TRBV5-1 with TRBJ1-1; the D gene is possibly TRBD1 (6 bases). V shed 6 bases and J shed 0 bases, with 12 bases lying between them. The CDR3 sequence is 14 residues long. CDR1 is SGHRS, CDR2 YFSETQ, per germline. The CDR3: CASKTGTLNTEAFF. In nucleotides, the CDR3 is TGCGCCAGCAAAACCGGGACATTGAACACTGAAGCTTTCTTT.

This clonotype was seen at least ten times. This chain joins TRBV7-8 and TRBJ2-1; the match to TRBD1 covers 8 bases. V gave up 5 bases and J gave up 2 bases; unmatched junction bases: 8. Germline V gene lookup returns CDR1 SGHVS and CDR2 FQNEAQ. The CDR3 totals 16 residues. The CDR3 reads CASSGQGVGAYNEQFF. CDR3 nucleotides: TGTGCCAGCAGCGGACAGGGCGTTGGGGCCTACAATGAGCAGTTCTTC.

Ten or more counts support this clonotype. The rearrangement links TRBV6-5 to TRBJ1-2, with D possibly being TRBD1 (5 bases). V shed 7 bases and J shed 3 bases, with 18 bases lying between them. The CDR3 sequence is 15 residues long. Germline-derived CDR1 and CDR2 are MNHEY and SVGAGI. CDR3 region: CASTPRRGDHYGYTF. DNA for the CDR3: TGTGCCAGCACACCCCGGAGAGGGGACCACTATGGCTACACCTTC.

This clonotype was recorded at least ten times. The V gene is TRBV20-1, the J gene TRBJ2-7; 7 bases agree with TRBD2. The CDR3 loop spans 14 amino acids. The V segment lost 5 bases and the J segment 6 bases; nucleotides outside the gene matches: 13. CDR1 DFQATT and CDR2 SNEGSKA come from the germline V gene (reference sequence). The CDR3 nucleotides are TGCAGTGCTGGGGGAGGGGCGGGAGTAAGCGAGCAGTACTTC. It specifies CSAGGGAGVSEQYF.

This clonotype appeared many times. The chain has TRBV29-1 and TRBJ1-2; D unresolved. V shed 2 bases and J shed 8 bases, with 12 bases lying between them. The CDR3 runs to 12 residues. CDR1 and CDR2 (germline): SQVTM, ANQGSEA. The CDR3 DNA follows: TGCAGCGTTGAATGGCTGGGCCCCGGCTACACCTTC. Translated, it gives CSVEWLGPGYTF.

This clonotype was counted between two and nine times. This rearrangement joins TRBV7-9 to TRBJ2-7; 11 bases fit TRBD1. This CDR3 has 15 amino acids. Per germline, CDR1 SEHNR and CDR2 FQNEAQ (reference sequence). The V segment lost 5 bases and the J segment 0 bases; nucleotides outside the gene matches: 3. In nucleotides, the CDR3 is TGTGCCAGCAGCAGGACAGGGGGCGTCTCCTACGAGCAGTACTTC. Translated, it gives CASSRTGGVSYEQYF.

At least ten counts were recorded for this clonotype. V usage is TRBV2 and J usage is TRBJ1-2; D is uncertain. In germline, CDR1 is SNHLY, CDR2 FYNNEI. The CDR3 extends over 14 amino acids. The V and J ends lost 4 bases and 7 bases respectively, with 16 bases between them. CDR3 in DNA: TGTGCCAGCAGTGTGATAGGGCCAGGAGGTGGCTACACCTTC. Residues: CASSVIGPGGGYTF.

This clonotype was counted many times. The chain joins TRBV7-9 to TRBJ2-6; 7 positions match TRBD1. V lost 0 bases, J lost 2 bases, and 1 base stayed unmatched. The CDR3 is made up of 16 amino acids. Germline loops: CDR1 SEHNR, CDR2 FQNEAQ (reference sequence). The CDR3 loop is CASSLAGTAGANVLTF. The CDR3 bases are TGTGCCAGCAGCTTAGCGGGGACAGCTGGGGCCAACGTCCTGACTTTC.

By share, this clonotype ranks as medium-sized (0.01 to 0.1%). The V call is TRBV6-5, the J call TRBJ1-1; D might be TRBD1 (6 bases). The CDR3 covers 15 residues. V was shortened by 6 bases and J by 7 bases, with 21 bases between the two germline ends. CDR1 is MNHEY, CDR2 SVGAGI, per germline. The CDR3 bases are TGTGCCAGCAGAGCAGTACTCACAGGGTCAAATGAAGCTTTCTTT. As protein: CASRAVLTGSNEAFF.

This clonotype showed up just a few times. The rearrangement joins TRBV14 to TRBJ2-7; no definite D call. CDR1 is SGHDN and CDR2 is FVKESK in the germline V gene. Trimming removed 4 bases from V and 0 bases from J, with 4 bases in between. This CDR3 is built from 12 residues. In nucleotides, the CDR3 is TGTGCCAGCAGCCCAGCCTCCTACGAGCAGTACTTC. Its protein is CASSPASYEQYF.

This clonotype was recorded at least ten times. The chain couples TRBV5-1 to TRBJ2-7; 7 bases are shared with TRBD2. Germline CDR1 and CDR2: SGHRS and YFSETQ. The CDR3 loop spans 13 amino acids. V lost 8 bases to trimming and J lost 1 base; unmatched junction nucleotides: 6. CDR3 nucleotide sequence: TGCGCCAGTGGAGCGGGATCGTCCTACGAGCAGTACTTC. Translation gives CASGAGSSYEQYF. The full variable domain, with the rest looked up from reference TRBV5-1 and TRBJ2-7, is KAGVTQTPRYLIKTRGQQVTLSCSPISGHRSVSWYQQTPGQGLQFLFEYFSETQRNKGNFPGRFSGRQFSNSRSEMNVSTLELGDSALYLCASGAGSSYEQYFGPGTRLTVT.

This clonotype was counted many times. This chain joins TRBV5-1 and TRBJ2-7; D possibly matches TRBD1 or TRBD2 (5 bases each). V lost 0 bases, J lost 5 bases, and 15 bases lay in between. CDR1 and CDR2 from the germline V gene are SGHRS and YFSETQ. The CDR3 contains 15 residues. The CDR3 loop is CASSLDGGLADEQYF. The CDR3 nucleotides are TGCGCCAGCAGCTTGGATGGGGGATTGGCCGACGAGCAGTACTTC.

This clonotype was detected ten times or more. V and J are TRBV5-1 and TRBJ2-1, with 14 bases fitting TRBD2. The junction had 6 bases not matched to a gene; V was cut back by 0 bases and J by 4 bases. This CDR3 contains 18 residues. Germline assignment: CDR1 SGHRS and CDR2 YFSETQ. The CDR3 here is CASSLAKTSGGDYNEQFF. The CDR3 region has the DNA TGCGCCAGCAGCTTGGCCAAGACTAGCGGGGGGGATTACAATGAGCAGTTCTTC.

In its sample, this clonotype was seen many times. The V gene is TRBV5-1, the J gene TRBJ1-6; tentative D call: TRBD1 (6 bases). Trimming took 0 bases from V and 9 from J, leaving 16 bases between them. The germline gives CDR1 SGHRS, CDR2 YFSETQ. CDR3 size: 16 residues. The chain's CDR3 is CASSLEGGQDGSPLHF. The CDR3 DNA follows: TGCGCCAGCAGCTTGGAAGGGGGGCAGGACGGTTCACCCCTCCACTTT.

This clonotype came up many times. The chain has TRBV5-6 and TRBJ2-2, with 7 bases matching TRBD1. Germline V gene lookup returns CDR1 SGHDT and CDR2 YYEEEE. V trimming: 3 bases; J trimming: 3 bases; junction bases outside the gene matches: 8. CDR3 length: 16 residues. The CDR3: CASSSPGTVYTGELFF. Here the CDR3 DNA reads TGTGCCAGCAGCTCCCCCGGGACAGTATACACCGGGGAGCTGTTTTTT.